This T cell receptor (beta chain) was captured in a study of blood T cell repertoires in COVID-19. For the study at large: COVID-19 samples, acute and convalescent, were from the United States, Italy and Spain.

Germline CDR1 is MNHEY and CDR2 is SMNVEV (reference sequence). The CDR3 is 16 amino acids. The V gene end was trimmed by 6 bases and the J gene end by 2 bases; junction bases not matched to a gene: 8. Authors' methods: Nucleated cell counts were estimated from reference gene primer amplification. Sequencing used immunoSEQ multiplex PCR; TCRdb keeps in-frame clones, though not all of them. D and trimming were read from the DNA, whereas the V and J calls and clone size are those reported in that table. Of about 130,000 clones in the sample, about 82% were seen once. The sample comprised peripheral blood. The receptor's source is a human donor in a cohort sampled during active COVID-19. This chain links TRBV27 with TRBJ2-2; the match to TRBD1 covers 8 bases. CDR3 residues: CASRPLGTGNTGELFF. In DNA, the CDR3 is TGTGCCAGCAGACCTTTGGGGACAGGAAACACCGGGGAGCTGTTTTTT.